Listed below are T cell receptor beta chains from one sample, sequenced in a study of blood T cell repertoires in COVID-19. Assay: immunoSEQ multiplex PCR; the TCRdb copy retains only in-frame clones and omits some. The data show roughly 220,000 clones, with roughly 76% seen just once and around 7% held by the top ten. The sequencing sample was made of peripheral blood. The receptors were gathered from an elderly woman with COVID-19, enrolled during active disease. Both conserved end residues are trimmed from each CDR3. Fields, in order: CDR3 protein, D gene, clone size, J gene, V gene. The D gene is left open where the match is weak. Rows may omit the clone size; those that give it use once, few, many or a size class.

CDR3aa: ASSLLGANTEAF; d_gene: NA; abundance: NA; j_gene: TRBJ1-1; v_gene: TRBV7-9
CDR3aa: ASSLGGGYFETQY; d_gene: NA; abundance: NA; j_gene: TRBJ2-5; v_gene: TRBV7-7
CDR3aa: ASRAKRGNTEAF; d_gene: NA; abundance: NA; j_gene: TRBJ1-1; v_gene: TRBV6-5
CDR3aa: ATSQGFADTQY; d_gene: NA; abundance: NA; j_gene: TRBJ2-3; v_gene: TRBV24-1
CDR3aa: ASSQGLYEQY; d_gene: NA; abundance: NA; j_gene: TRBJ2-7; v_gene: TRBV3-1/TRBV3-2
CDR3aa: ASSLDTYSYEQY; d_gene: NA; abundance: NA; j_gene: TRBJ2-7; v_gene: TRBV6-6
CDR3aa: ASSPRESGTSGRKPF; d_gene: TRBD2; abundance: NA; j_gene: TRBJ2-1; v_gene: TRBV18
CDR3aa: ASSLGQGIYEQY; d_gene: TRBD1; abundance: NA; j_gene: TRBJ2-7; v_gene: TRBV7-2
CDR3aa: ASSKTSGGNTEAF; d_gene: NA; abundance: NA; j_gene: TRBJ1-1; v_gene: TRBV5-1
CDR3aa: ASSLRHILNTGELF; d_gene: NA; abundance: NA; j_gene: TRBJ2-2; v_gene: TRBV7-2
CDR3aa: ASSYSVYGGDTEAF; d_gene: NA; abundance: NA; j_gene: TRBJ1-1; v_gene: TRBV6-6
CDR3aa: ASSSRGGLAGEADTQY; d_gene: TRBD2; abundance: NA; j_gene: TRBJ2-3; v_gene: TRBV11-3
CDR3aa: ASSLVRSGETQY; d_gene: NA; abundance: NA; j_gene: TRBJ2-5; v_gene: TRBV7-9
CDR3aa: ASSPGTGSTNEKLF; d_gene: NA; abundance: NA; j_gene: TRBJ1-4; v_gene: TRBV18
CDR3aa: ASSLLTGQTGGQY; d_gene: TRBD1; abundance: NA; j_gene: TRBJ2-3; v_gene: TRBV5-5
CDR3aa: ASSAWDSTDTQY; d_gene: NA; abundance: NA; j_gene: TRBJ2-3; v_gene: TRBV9
CDR3aa: ASTLIGTSVDTQY; d_gene: TRBD2; abundance: once; j_gene: TRBJ2-3; v_gene: TRBV7-2
CDR3aa: ASSSQTGTGVYEQY; d_gene: TRBD1; abundance: NA; j_gene: TRBJ2-7; v_gene: TRBV5-1
CDR3aa: ASRGGAGGDSREKLF; d_gene: TRBD1; abundance: NA; j_gene: TRBJ1-4; v_gene: TRBV5-6
CDR3aa: ASSAPGQAGYEQY; d_gene: TRBD1; abundance: NA; j_gene: TRBJ2-7; v_gene: TRBV28
CDR3aa: ATSRDRNYGYT; d_gene: NA; abundance: few; j_gene: TRBJ1-2; v_gene: TRBV15
CDR3aa: ASSPPEGANVLT; d_gene: NA; abundance: NA; j_gene: TRBJ2-6; v_gene: TRBV18
CDR3aa: ASRPGTGRLGFEKLF; d_gene: TRBD1; abundance: NA; j_gene: TRBJ1-4; v_gene: TRBV19
CDR3aa: ASSTQVGQPQH; d_gene: NA; abundance: once; j_gene: TRBJ1-5; v_gene: TRBV19
CDR3aa: ASSSSVNTEAF; d_gene: NA; abundance: NA; j_gene: TRBJ1-1; v_gene: TRBV7-3
CDR3aa: ASSTTSGGSYNEQF; d_gene: TRBD2; abundance: NA; j_gene: TRBJ2-1; v_gene: TRBV5-6
CDR3aa: ATSRDRSGSITDTQY; d_gene: NA; abundance: NA; j_gene: TRBJ2-3; v_gene: TRBV15
CDR3aa: ASSQVGAVGAASGGYT; d_gene: NA; abundance: NA; j_gene: TRBJ1-2; v_gene: TRBV3-1/TRBV3-2
CDR3aa: ASSPPAGGNIQY; d_gene: NA; abundance: few; j_gene: TRBJ2-4; v_gene: TRBV18
CDR3aa: ASSLMPRGGANVLT; d_gene: NA; abundance: once; j_gene: TRBJ2-6; v_gene: TRBV28
CDR3aa: ASSLGDRTSTDTQY; d_gene: TRBD1; abundance: NA; j_gene: TRBJ2-3; v_gene: TRBV5-1
CDR3aa: ASSELAGNYGYT; d_gene: NA; abundance: NA; j_gene: TRBJ1-2; v_gene: TRBV6-1
CDR3aa: ASSVEDRGRETQY; d_gene: NA; abundance: NA; j_gene: TRBJ2-5; v_gene: TRBV9
CDR3aa: ASSYPTGSRH; d_gene: NA; abundance: NA; j_gene: TRBJ1-2; v_gene: TRBV6-5
CDR3aa: ASSQQSGEPQH; d_gene: NA; abundance: NA; j_gene: TRBJ1-5; v_gene: TRBV3-1/TRBV3-2
CDR3aa: ASSLKWRDYGYT; d_gene: NA; abundance: NA; j_gene: TRBJ1-2; v_gene: TRBV27
CDR3aa: AWSVRLRDGYT; d_gene: NA; abundance: NA; j_gene: TRBJ1-2; v_gene: TRBV30
CDR3aa: ASSFDGYGYT; d_gene: NA; abundance: many; j_gene: TRBJ1-2; v_gene: TRBV11-1
CDR3aa: SASPASGGNGKNIQY; d_gene: TRBD2; abundance: NA; j_gene: TRBJ2-4; v_gene: TRBV20-1
CDR3aa: AWNAGTSGGREQY; d_gene: TRBD2; abundance: NA; j_gene: TRBJ2-7; v_gene: TRBV30
CDR3aa: ASSHGTSGGAGYNEQF; d_gene: TRBD2; abundance: NA; j_gene: TRBJ2-1; v_gene: TRBV5-1
CDR3aa: ASSLTGQGAGDTQY; d_gene: TRBD1; abundance: few; j_gene: TRBJ2-3; v_gene: TRBV7-3